This T cell receptor beta chain was observed in a study of shared clonotypes between healthy human individuals. About the study: A few men and a couple of women, aged 18 to 49, were donors. Per-donor plates numbered three CD4 naive, three CD4 memory, two CD8 naive and one CD8 memory. Whole-study results and caveats: Relative to clonotypes present in all four donors, those not shared had lower generation probabilities.

Turning to this clone: Its antigen is currently unknown.

Clones were read by immunoSEQ multiplex PCR, and TCRdb kept only the in-frame ones, dropping some. The sample carries 2 million to 2.5 million clones, approximately 95% recorded once. The V and J ends lost 4 bases and 2 bases respectively, with 12 bases between them. The CDR3 is made up of 15 amino acids. Germline CDR1 is SGHNT and CDR2 is YYREEE (reference sequence). Every donor, a Caucasian adult, lived in Nashville, Tennessee. The source is a man between 18 and 35 years old in good health. V gene TRBV5-4 combines with J gene TRBJ2-2; D may be TRBD1 (5 bases). What was sequenced was naive CD4+ T cells sorted from blood. The subset: CD45RA+ positively selected. CDR3 DNA sequence: TGTGCCAGCAGCACTCAGACAGACAACACCGGGGAGCTGTTTTTT. Amino acid sequence: CASSTQTDNTGELFF.